The entry that follows covers one T cell receptor beta chain sequence. This entry belongs to a study of T cells expressing NK-cell markers. TCRdb processed the 5' RACE reads again and assigns one entry to each CDR3 protein, with no DNA. This sample lists about 260,000 distinct CDR3 sequences; its ten largest clones have more than 3.5%. This CDR3 comprises 13 residues. The V call is TRBV12-3 or TRBV12-4, the J call TRBJ1-1. This TCR was sampled from a woman aged 18-70 years in good health. Sequenced material: blood T cells: a sorted CD56 or NKG2C T cell subset, CD4+ or CD8+ T cells, or bulk PBMC T cells (not recorded which). The CDR3 spells CASSLDGNTEAFF.